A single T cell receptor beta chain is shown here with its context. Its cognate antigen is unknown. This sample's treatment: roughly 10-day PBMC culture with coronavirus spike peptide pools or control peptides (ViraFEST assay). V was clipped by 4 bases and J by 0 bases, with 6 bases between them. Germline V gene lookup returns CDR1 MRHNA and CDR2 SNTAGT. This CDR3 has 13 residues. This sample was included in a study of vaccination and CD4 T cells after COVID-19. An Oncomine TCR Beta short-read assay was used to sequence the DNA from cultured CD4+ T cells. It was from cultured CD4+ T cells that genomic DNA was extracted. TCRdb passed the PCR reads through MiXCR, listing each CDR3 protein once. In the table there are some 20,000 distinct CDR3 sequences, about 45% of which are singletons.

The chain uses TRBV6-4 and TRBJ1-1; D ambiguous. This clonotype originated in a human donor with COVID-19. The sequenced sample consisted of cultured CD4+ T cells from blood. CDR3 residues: CASSAEVNTEAFF. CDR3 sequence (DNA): TGTGCCAGCAGTGCCGAAGTGAACACTGAAGCTTTCTTT.